The 20 T cell receptor beta chains reported below all come from one sample, sequenced in a study of blood T cell repertoires in COVID-19. Using immunoSEQ multiplex PCR, the repertoire was profiled, and TCRdb retains in-frame clones only, with some absent. Of about 120,000 clones listed, roughly 77% are singletons. The material sequenced was peripheral blood. These receptors all come from a man in his 60s with active or convalescent COVID-19.

V usage is TRBV10-3 and J usage is TRBJ2-3, with D possibly matching TRBD1 (6 bases). Germline CDR1 ENHRY, CDR2 SYGVKD. This CDR3 has 14 residues. Trimming removed 3 bases from V and 1 base from J, with 8 bases in between. The CDR3 DNA reads as TGTGCCATCAGTGAACGACAGGGCACAGATACGCAGTATTTT. It translates to CAISERQGTDTQYF.

A word on this clone: Other DNA variants within this sample encode the same CDR3. This sequence joins TRBV7-9 and TRBJ2-3; TRBD2 agrees at 10 bases. Germline V gene data show CDR1 as SEHNR and CDR2 as FQNEAQ (reference sequence). There are 15 residues in the CDR3. The V and J ends lost 0 bases and 3 bases, in that order; junction bases with no gene match: 0. The CDR3 DNA is TGTGCCAGCAGCTTAGCAGCGGGAGGGACAGATACGCAGTATTTT. Translating gives CASSLAAGGTDTQYF. The whole variable domain, remainder taken from reference TRBV7-9 and TRBJ2-3, is DTGVSQNPRHKITKRGQNVTFRCDPISEHNRLYWYRQTLGQGPEFLTYFQNEAQLEKSRLLSDRFSAERPKGSFSTLEIQRTEQGDSAMYLCASSLAAGGTDTQYFGPGTRLTVL.

This clone turned up a few times. The chain links TRBV2 to TRBJ2-7; TRBD1 matches at 7 bases. Germline-derived CDR1 and CDR2 are SNHLY and FYNNEI. Trimming took 6 bases from V and 2 from J; bases not matched to a gene: 4. The CDR3 sequence is 13 residues long. The CDR3 sequence is CASRSGTAYEQYF. The CDR3 DNA is TGTGCCAGCAGATCCGGGACAGCCTACGAGCAGTACTTC.

V and J are TRBV7-6 and TRBJ2-1; 9 bases line up with TRBD2. The CDR3 is 17 residues long. CDR1 is SGHVS and CDR2 is FNYEAQ in the germline V gene. J gave up 1 base and V 5 bases, and 9 bases lay outside the gene matches. This chain's CDR3 is CASSPASLAGSYNEQFF. The CDR3 bases are TGTGCCAGCAGCCCTGCGTCACTAGCGGGTTCCTACAATGAGCAGTTCTTC. Looking up the rest from reference TRBV7-6 and TRBJ2-1 gives the full variable domain: GAGVSQSPRYKVTKRGQDVALRCDPISGHVSLYWYRQALGQGPEFLTYFNYEAQQDKSGLPNDRFSAERPEGSISTLTIQRTEQRDSAMYRCASSPASLAGSYNEQFFGPGTRLTVL.

The rearrangement links TRBV6-6 to TRBJ2-1, with D hard to call. Germline V CDR1 and CDR2: MNHNY, SVGAGI (reference sequence). Trimming stripped 7 bases from V and 8 bases from J, with 18 bases between. The CDR3 extends over 14 amino acids. CDR3 in amino acids: CASKFSVAADEQFF. The CDR3, as DNA: TGTGCCAGCAAATTCAGCGTCGCGGCGGATGAGCAGTTCTTC.

The chain links TRBV18 to TRBJ2-3, with 8 bases aligning to TRBD2. The germline V gene has CDR1 KGHSH and CDR2 LQKENI. V lost 1 base and J lost 2; bases outside the gene matches: 2. This CDR3 region has 15 residues. CDR3 nucleotide sequence: TGTGCCAGCTCACCACTAGCGGGGCTCACAGATACGCAGTATTTT. As protein: CASSPLAGLTDTQYF.

This clone has only one observation. V is TRBV6-4 and J is TRBJ2-7; 9 bases fit TRBD1. The CDR3 is 13 residues long. The ends lost 5 bases at V and 3 bases at J; junction bases unmatched: 2. The V gene's germline CDR1 is MRHNA and CDR2 SNTAGT. CDR3 in DNA: TGTGCCAGCAGTTTGGACAGGGGCTACGAGCAGTACTTC. Amino acid sequence: CASSLDRGYEQYF.

The rearrangement uses TRBV10-2 and TRBJ2-1; weak D call: TRBD1 (6 bases). CDR3 length: 11 amino acids. V gave up 11 bases and J gave up 6 bases, with 11 bases separating them. The V gene's germline CDR1 is WSHSY and CDR2 SAAADI. The CDR3 loop reads CAGGQFNEQFF. The CDR3 bases are TGCGCCGGGGGCCAGTTCAATGAGCAGTTCTTC.

This clone was detected only once. This rearrangement joins TRBV11-2 to TRBJ2-7; no clear D gene. The CDR3 consists of 14 residues. Per the germline V gene, CDR1 is SGHAT and CDR2 is FQNNGV. V gave up 3 bases and J gave up 0 bases, with 9 bases separating them. CDR3 DNA: TGTGCCAGCAGCTTTAATCGTTACTCCTACGAGCAGTACTTC. It codes for CASSFNRYSYEQYF.

The chain combines TRBV3-1 (or the pseudogene TRBV3-2) with TRBJ2-2; TRBD2 might be the D (5 bases). The CDR3 runs 13 residues. CDR1 is LGHDT and CDR2 is YNNKEL in the germline V gene (reference sequence). Trimming pared 4 bases from V and 4 bases from J, leaving 7 bases between. CDR3 DNA: TGTGCCAGCAGCCGGAGCGGCACCGGGGAGCTGTTTTTT. Translating gives CASSRSGTGELFF.

This chain joins TRBV14 and TRBJ2-2, with D tentatively TRBD2 (5 bases). The CDR3 loop spans 15 amino acids. Germline CDR1 and CDR2: SGHDN and FVKESK. V gave up 3 bases and J gave up 4 bases, with 12 bases separating them. For the CDR3, the DNA is TGTGCCAGCAGCCAGGACTGGGCGGGCACCGGGGAGCTGTTTTTT. As protein: CASSQDWAGTGELFF.

V and J are TRBV28 and TRBJ2-3; D not resolved. V gave up 3 bases and J gave up 6 bases, with 10 bases separating them. The germline CDR1 and CDR2 sequences are MDHEN and SYDVKM. This CDR3 has 13 amino acids. The CDR3, as DNA: TGTGCCAGCAGTTTCTATAACCCGGATACGCAGTATTTT. Residues: CASSFYNPDTQYF.

The chain is built from TRBV11-3 and TRBJ2-3, with a possible D match to TRBD2 (6 bases). Trimming removed 5 bases from V and 6 bases from J, with 12 bases in between. This CDR3 has 13 amino acids. Germline V gene data show CDR1 as SGHNT and CDR2 as YENEEA. This CDR3 reads CASSARGGDTQYF. CDR3 nucleotide sequence: TGTGCCAGCAGCGCCCGCGGAGGGGATACGCAGTATTTT.

This clone has more than one count but fewer than ten. The chain recombines TRBV4-2 with TRBJ1-2, with TRBD1 as a possible D gene (6 bases). Germline V gene data show CDR1 as LGHNA and CDR2 as YNFKEQ. The CDR3 has 15 residues. Trimming shortened V by 4 bases and J by 4 bases, and 16 bases separated the two germline ends. DNA for the CDR3: TGTGCCAGCAGCCCCCGGGGGGGCGCGGGCTATGGCTACACCTTC. Encoded protein: CASSPRGGAGYGYTF.

The table lists this clone with a few counts. The J gene is TRBJ2-7, the V gene TRBV2; perhaps TRBD2 as D (6 bases). This CDR3 contains 14 residues. The V gene lost 7 bases and the J gene lost 2 bases, with 15 bases spanning the gap. Germline V gives CDR1 SNHLY, CDR2 FYNNEI. The CDR3: CASTPGTATYEQYF. The CDR3 DNA reads as TGTGCCAGCACCCCCGGGACTGCCACCTACGAGCAGTACTTC.

The chain uses TRBV7-9 and TRBJ2-1; 9 bases agree with TRBD1. The CDR3 has 14 residues. V dropped 4 bases and J dropped 4; count of bases not matched to a gene: 2. CDR1 is SEHNR and CDR2 is FQNEAQ in the germline V gene (reference sequence). DNA of the CDR3: TGTGCCAGCAGCTCCGGACAGGGGTACAATGAGCAGTTCTTC. This sequence encodes CASSSGQGYNEQFF. The variable domain in full, with the rest retrieved from reference TRBV7-9 and TRBJ2-1, is DTGVSQNPRHKITKRGQNVTFRCDPISEHNRLYWYRQTLGQGPEFLTYFQNEAQLEKSRLLSDRFSAERPKGSFSTLEIQRTEQGDSAMYLCASSSGQGYNEQFFGPGTRLTVL.

CDR3 protein: CASSFSTEAFF. The CDR3 nucleotides read TGTGCCAGCAGCTTTAGCACTGAAGCTTTCTTT. The chain recombines TRBV7-9 with TRBJ1-1; no firm D call. The CDR3 has 11 residues. V lost 3 bases, J lost 4 bases, and 3 bases lay in between. CDR1 and CDR2 (germline): SEHNR, FQNEAQ (reference sequence).

The chain has TRBV2 and TRBJ1-4; D is ambiguous. This CDR3 is 13 amino acids long. The V gene lost 8 bases and the J gene lost 4 bases, with 11 bases spanning the gap. CDR1 and CDR2 (germline): SNHLY, FYNNEI. For the CDR3, the DNA is TGTGCCAGCCTGGGCAGCCTTAATGAAAAACTGTTTTTT. Its protein product is CASLGSLNEKLFF.

In its sample, this clone was seen once. The V call is TRBV9, the J call TRBJ1-3, with 7 positions matching TRBD1. The ends lost 4 bases at V and 3 bases at J; junction bases unmatched: 7. The CDR3 totals 15 residues. The germline gives CDR1 SGDLS, CDR2 YYNGEE. The CDR3 region has the DNA TGTGCCAGCAGCCCACAGGGGACTGGTGGAAACACCATATATTTT. Amino acids: CASSPQGTGGNTIYF.

This sequence joins TRBV9 and TRBJ1-1; 11 bases are a match to TRBD1. CDR3 size: 14 residues. CDR1 SGDLS and CDR2 YYNGEE come from the germline V gene. The junction had 1 base not matched to a gene; V was cut back by 5 bases and J by 1 base. The DNA for the CDR3 is TGTGCCAGCAGGGGGACAGGGGGGAACACTGAAGCTTTCTTT. Its translation is CASRGTGGNTEAFF.